This entry features one T cell receptor beta chain sequence. The antigen remains unidentified. The sample belongs to a study of T cell repertoires in cytomegalovirus infection. Study information: Signatures in public TCR beta sequences pointed to both CMV infection and matching HLA type. Study-level findings and limits: There were carriers of CMV plus the relevant HLA, and cumulative public TCR beta family frequency identified them. The study found HLA-C-restricted CMV-specific TCR beta clonotypes dominating the ex vivo response.

Germline V gives CDR1 SGHDT, CDR2 YYEEEE. The CDR3 runs 16 residues. V was cut by 3 bases and J by 5 bases, with 17 bases left in between. TCRdb ran MiXCR on the reads and lists one entry per CDR3 protein. The sample yields roughly 310,000 distinct CDR3 sequences, roughly 15% seen once. V is TRBV5-6 and J is TRBJ1-4; D is possibly TRBD1 (6 bases). The TCR comes from a human donor in good health (CMV status not recorded). Some clones in this sample may be carry-over from other donors' samples. Sample: PBMCs. In DNA, the CDR3 is TGTGCCAGCAGCTCATTCGGCAGGGGCCGAAATGAAAAACTGTTTTTT. It specifies CASSSFGRGRNEKLFF.